This T cell receptor (beta chain) was obtained from a study of cytotoxic CD8 clonotypes in ibrutinib-treated CLL. General study points: On treatment, the uncommon public clonotypes contracted or remained stable.

Notes on this clone: The antigen is not known.

The authors obtained 1.5 to 2.5 micrograms of genomic DNA from cryopreserved PBMCs for TCR beta libraries. Clones were read by immunoSEQ multiplex PCR, and TCRdb kept only the in-frame ones, dropping some. The data contain around 250,000 clones, 60% to 75% of them singletons. The CDR3 is 13 amino acids. Germline lookup yields CDR1 GTSNPN and CDR2 SVGIG (reference sequence). With 6 bases clipped from V and 4 bases from J, the junction kept 7 bases outside the gene matches. The receptor comes from a human donor with chronic lymphocytic leukemia. The V and J genes are TRBV30 and TRBJ1-1; 8 positions agree with TRBD1. This specimen consisted of PBMCs, obtained after 24 months of ibrutinib treatment. CDR3 sequence reads: CACDRRGLTEAFF. The DNA of the CDR3 is TGTGCCTGTGACCGCAGGGGGCTCACTGAAGCTTTCTTT.